The source of this T cell receptor (beta chain) is a study of cytomegalovirus exposure and HLA in healthy donors (dated by TCRdb to 2015 to 2018). About the full investigation: An earlier analysis of approximately 640 of the donors reported about 250 Gb of sequence data and some 100 million unique TCR beta sequences from about 200 million T cells. HLA typing included class I and class II loci at four-digit resolution. The study aimed to test whether cataloging public T cell receptors could reveal signatures of past pathogen exposure. In the later analysis, no new phenotypic data were used to find candidate immune exposures; instead, reliance was placed on TCR beta sequences and their occurrence across donors. High-throughput TCR immunosequencing, statistical association of individual TCRs with disease status, and machine learning were combined to predict cytomegalovirus infection status. On average, around 240,000 unique TCR beta nucleotide sequences were sequenced per donor among about 400 genotyped donors of the cohort, with roughly 18% of those sequences being non-productive. Typing coverage varied by locus: 629-630 donors for A, B, C, DRB1 and DQB1; 500 to 550 for DQA1; around 610 for DPA1; roughly 470 for DPB1. In a later genetic analysis, genome-wide SNP genotypes for about 65% of the 666 donors were used, and that subset was treated as a discovery cohort. A separate validation cohort of 100 to 150 different subjects was used in addition to the 666-subject first cohort. About 280 gigabases of sequencing data and around 80 million unique TCR sequences made up an early release that covered over 550 HLA-typed donors. To study patterns of TCR occurrence, a later analysis re-analyzed previously published TCR beta repertoires from around 670 donors and added high-resolution HLA genotyping. Donor age, sex, ethnicity and CMV serostatus were collected together with the repertoire data. All discovery cohort repertoires had been generated on a single sequencing platform. The genetic ancestry cluster associated with self-reported Caucasian donors included about 81% of the approximately 400 genotyped donors. An earlier analysis of 587 of the donors used high-throughput TCR beta sequencing to judge whether each TCR beta V gene segment behaved as functional or pseudogenic. Four to six DR-DQ haplotypes were handled as single units for association and clustering, since linkage in the cohort was strong. Using immunosequencing, the study profiled T cell repertoires from around 670 subjects and related those repertoires to cytomegalovirus serostatus.

The receptor library was made with the immunoSEQ multiplex PCR assay. For the multiplex PCR, a mixture combining 60 forward primers for TCR Vbeta segments and 13 reverse primers for TCR Jbeta segments was used. The CDR3 region of rearranged TCR beta genes was amplified from genomic DNA with a multiplex PCR assay. On the Illumina HiSeq System, the amplified TCR beta libraries were sequenced as 87-base-pair reads. The authors' analysis ran thus. A later analysis counted about 80 million unique TCR beta chains across the 700 or so repertoires, and some 12 million of these chains were shared by at least two donors. Raw reads were error-corrected and collapsed into unique sequences by a nearest-neighbor algorithm in which closely related sequences were merged to remove PCR and sequencing errors. CDR3 sequences were aligned to IMGT reference sequences to assign V, D and J gene segments. Each retained sequence needed at least a six-nucleotide match to both a V gene segment and a J gene segment. Rearrangements were called productive when the CDR3 lacked stop codons and stayed in frame with V and J; all others were non-productive. Following IMGT convention, CDR3 was defined as the stretch from the second conserved V-encoded cysteine to the conserved J-encoded phenylalanine. In an earlier analysis of around 540 of the donors, sequences lacking an unambiguous match to a single V gene segment were excluded. An earlier analysis of a few hundred of the donors called V segments functional above 56.7% productive rearrangements and segregating when the between-donor standard deviation exceeded 5%. A statistical classification framework was built for diagnosing cytomegalovirus status from the catalog of TCR beta chain sequences. In a later analysis, TCR nucleotide sequences were compared against IMGT/GENE-DB human TR gene sequences so that V and J genes could be assigned. Using the TCRdist pipeline, a later analysis assigned CDR3 sequences along with most-parsimonious VDJ recombination scenarios. In a later analysis, each TCR beta chain was defined by its CDR3 amino acid sequence together with its V-gene family, and reads without a unique V-gene family were excluded. To address suspected cross-contamination and a sequencing artifact, a later analysis removed some 620 highly shared, low-generation-probability nucleotide sequences. A later analysis calculated a clonal expansion index for each public chain from normalized within-repertoire ranks of inferred template counts. In a later analysis, generation probabilities were computed using a VDJ recombination model fitted to out-of-frame rearrangements, and the results were checked against IGoR. In a later analysis, hypergeometric tests were used to score TCR-TCR, TCR-HLA and TCR-CMV co-occurrence, with a repertoire-size bias correction applied to TCR pairs. A later analysis estimated false discovery rates by permuting HLA or CMV assignments 20 times. In a later analysis, co-occurring TCRs were grouped with DBSCAN, and TCRdist sequence similarity was added when clustering was performed within HLA-allele-positive subsets. For co-occurrence clustering, repertoires with fewer than 30,000 or more than 120,000 public chains were excluded, along with several repertoires with anomalous nucleotide sharing. TCRdb holds this immuneACCESS table with in-frame rearrangements only. Some clones are missing; in checked studies, unresolved V genes explain under half, and the rest has no known cause. Clone size and the V and J calls come from that table; the DNA yielded D and trimming. In this sample the table shows over 150,000 clones, under 80% of which occur a single time. The ten top clones hold approximately 4.5% of the sample.

In total, about 650 healthy bone marrow donors made up the cohort. At the time of sampling, all cohort members were nominally healthy, though unrecorded immune exposures were likely present. The donor tested CMV seronegative and was one of the 352 seronegative cohort members. Every donor gave a peripheral blood sample, and the peripheral blood mononuclear cells from that sample were used for TCR beta sequencing. Genomic DNA extraction from the blood cell samples was performed with the Qiagen DNeasy Blood Extraction Kit. A note on this clone: The antigen this receptor binds is unknown. The record has no base qualities; no much larger clone is one base away.

V was cut back by 8 bases and J by 3 bases, leaving a gap of 13 bases between them. Spanning cysteine to phenylalanine, the CDR3 consists of 14 amino acids. Solely the CDR3 DNA is kept, with 42 bases framed from the first base. Taken from the germline V gene, the CDR1 and CDR2 loops are MDHEN and SYDVKM. Broader findings and caveats from the paper: When HLA alleles, especially DR and DQ, strongly co-occurred, attributing TCR associations to individual alleles was difficult. Immune exposure information for the cohort was limited to CMV serostatus. In a later analysis, most CMV-associated TCR beta chains were found to appear HLA-restricted, with HLA associations seemingly driven largely by CMV exposure. A further reported finding was that TCR beta sequences accurately predicted the HLA-A and HLA-B alleles for most subjects in the first cohort. The authors suggested that the approach could potentially be generalized to other disease states and immunological phenotypes. This cohort had only TCR beta chains sequenced, and the lack of alpha or paired-chain data limited which features could be detected. In vitro tests confirmed that a few of the cytomegalovirus-associated TCR beta chains recognize cytomegalovirus antigens. In an earlier analysis of 450 to 750 of the donors, most TCR beta V segments appeared in productive rearrangements about 87% or about 30% of the time, broadly matching IMGT annotations. In a later analysis, TCR association rates were found to vary across HLA loci, with the most associated TCRs seen for DRB1 alleles and the fewest for HLA-C alleles. An association between a missense DCLRE1C variant and V-gene and J-gene trimming of TCR beta chains was found in a later genetic analysis and replicated in an independent cohort. Linkage disequilibrium might explain the correlated functional status among segregating V segments, but an unknown experimental factor could not be ruled out. Roughly 15 rarely observed V segments, including chromosome 9 orphons, were excluded from the earlier analysis of several hundred of the donors because counts were too low. According to a later analysis, parvovirus B19, influenza, CMV and Epstein-Barr virus appeared linked to several top co-occurrence clusters. The sequencing pipeline was judged likely to have produced a cluster of highly shared sequence variants as a technical artifact. Because some donors lacked HLA typing at each locus, the association tests relied only on the typed subset. Roughly uniform sequencing depth across donors was assumed in presence/absence analyses, although this assumption may not hold. In the study, approximately 160 TCR beta chains were listed as associated with cytomegalovirus. At a false discovery rate of 0.05, a later analysis linked 16,951 TCR beta sequences to specific HLA alleles. Most TCR sequences were seen in very few donors, while some public TCRs were found in many individuals. In a later genetic analysis, fewer N-insertions in productive TCRs were reported among donors in an Asian-associated ancestry cluster than the roughly 670-donor mean. Some IMGT-functional V segments, including TRBV6-2 and TRBV6-3, could not be told apart with the 87-base-pair reads, so those segments were excluded. Compared with equally common non-associated chains, HLA-associated TCR beta chains in a later analysis were more clonally expanded and had lower generation probabilities. Cytomegalovirus status was reported to be diagnosed by the classifier with high specificity and sensitivity in both the original and validation cohorts.

This TCR was recovered from a man aged 35 to 55 in good health and CMV-seronegative. The source material was PBMCs. The rearranged chain carries TRBV28 and TRBJ2-2; tentative D gene TRBD2, with 7 bases matching. The nucleotide sequence reads TGTGCCAGCGGGACAAGCGGGGACACCGGGGAGCTGTTTTTT. It encodes CASGTSGDTGELFF.